One T cell receptor (beta chain) is described in this entry. Clones were sequenced by immunoSEQ multiplex PCR, and TCRdb holds only the in-frame ones, with some missing. The sample contains almost 300,000 clones, about nine tenths of which appear only once. The CDR3 consists of 15 residues. V lost 0 bases and J lost 5, with 14 bases in between. From germline, CDR1 is SGHRS and CDR2 YFSETQ. This record comes from a study of blood T cell repertoires in COVID-19. Sequenced material: peripheral blood. The TCR comes from a woman in her 30s with COVID-19, enrolled during active disease. The chain is built from TRBV5-1 and TRBJ2-5, with D perhaps matching TRBD1 (7 bases). The CDR3 DNA is TGCGCCAGCAGCTTGGAAGGGGGCGGGATGGAGACCCAGTACTTC. Protein sequence: CASSLEGGGMETQYF.